This is a list of T cell receptor beta chains from one sample in a study of blood T cell repertoires in COVID-19. Measured with immunoSEQ multiplex PCR; TCRdb has only the in-frame clones, and not every one. The table records 150,000 to 200,000 clones, about 89% of them present only once. The sample taken for sequencing was PBMCs or T cells enriched from blood (not recorded which). The receptors derive from a woman aged 18-30 years who had recovered from COVID-19. Each CDR3 is given without its conserved first and last residue. The order of the fields is D gene, clone size, J gene, V gene, CDR3 protein. The D gene is left open where the match is weak. The size field is filled for only some rows; it gives once, few, many or a size class.

>.|once|TRBJ2-7|TRBV28
ASSPPRQTYEQY
>.|.|TRBJ2-3|TRBV5-5
ASSLEADTQY
>TRBD1|.|TRBJ2-1|TRBV7-9
AIRQGTRGNEQF
>.|.|TRBJ2-7|TRBV6-5
ASSYSVTGEQY
>TRBD1|.|TRBJ1-1|TRBV30
ASVRQGLNTEAF
>.|.|TRBJ1-4|TRBV18
ASSPQNRDEKLF
>TRBD1|.|TRBJ2-1|TRBV7-3
ASSRDRAYNEQF
>TRBD1|.|TRBJ2-2|TRBV7-7
ASSLRDRVLPDTGELF
>TRBD2|.|TRBJ2-7|TRBV5-4
ASSLAAVAGPYEQY
>.|.|TRBJ2-1|TRBV19
ASSIAGEMYNEQF
>.|.|TRBJ2-2|TRBV9
ASSGQYGELF
>.|.|TRBJ2-1|TRBV7-3
ASSTTGRDEQF
>.|.|TRBJ1-5|TRBV27
ASSLGVNQPQH
>TRBD2|.|TRBJ2-2|TRBV19
ASRGLSAGGNTGELF
>TRBD1|.|TRBJ2-5|TRBV19
ASSLGTVQETQY
>.|.|TRBJ2-3|TRBV6-5
ASTNDFGADTQY
>.|.|TRBJ2-1|TRBV2
ASSEPPGEDEQF
>TRBD1|once|TRBJ2-7|TRBV5-4
AASDRVSHEQY
>.|.|TRBJ2-7|TRBV19
ASSRSTAYEQY
>.|few|TRBJ2-7|TRBV7-2
ASSLGVSYEQY
>.|.|TRBJ2-5|TRBV4-1
ASSQVVLETQY
>TRBD1|.|TRBJ1-2|TRBV9
ASSARTGFNGYT
>.|.|TRBJ2-1|TRBV7-3
ASSLSRDNNEQF
>.|.|TRBJ1-1|TRBV11-2
ATSGVGEAF
>TRBD1|.|TRBJ1-2|TRBV29-1
SAGQGVTSGYT
>.|.|TRBJ2-5|TRBV6-5
ASNRDQETQY
>.|.|TRBJ2-1|TRBV18
ASSPLGTSNEQF
>.|.|TRBJ2-2|TRBV7-6
ASSSHQGGSTGELF
>.|.|TRBJ1-2|TRBV3-1/TRBV3-2
ASSRGSNYGYT
>TRBD1|.|TRBJ2-3|TRBV28
ASSRTGIADTQY
>TRBD2|.|TRBJ2-7|TRBV7-6
ASSSAGGPSYEQY
>.|.|TRBJ2-3|TRBV7-9
ASRGTAYYRDTQY
>.|.|TRBJ2-5|TRBV7-8
ASSTRVPRPETQY
>.|.|TRBJ2-7|TRBV4-1
ASSQVSGESYEQY
>TRBD1|.|TRBJ1-2|TRBV4-2
ASSSPGDRVYGYT
>TRBD2|.|TRBJ2-7|TRBV11-3
ASSLREGPYEQY
>.|.|TRBJ1-4|TRBV4-2
ASSQTTGVNEKLF
>.|.|TRBJ2-6|TRBV27
ASSPTPGASGANVLT
>TRBD1|.|TRBJ2-5|TRBV5-1
ASSRHGTGETQY
>.|.|TRBJ1-3|TRBV2
ASRGREPSGTIY
>.|.|TRBJ2-5|TRBV2
ASSVQGPRETQY
>.|.|TRBJ2-1|TRBV20-1
SASIREPLSYNEQF
>.|.|TRBJ1-1|TRBV28
ASSFIRLTEAF
>TRBD1|.|TRBJ1-1|TRBV7-9
ASSLALTGGGSTEAF
>TRBD1|.|TRBJ1-2|TRBV28
ASGRDRDNYGYT
>TRBD1|.|TRBJ1-1|TRBV29-1
SALARTGGLEAF
>.|.|TRBJ2-1|TRBV4-1
ASSATGYNEQF
>TRBD1|.|TRBJ2-1|TRBV5-5
ASSETGGIWDEQF
>.|.|TRBJ2-5|TRBV7-2
ASSPGTGGRGTQY
>TRBD2|.|TRBJ2-4|TRBV9
ASSVDASQLAGGQY
>TRBD1|.|TRBJ2-1|TRBV6-5
ASHWDSNNEQF
>TRBD1|.|TRBJ1-4|TRBV19
ASSIVGTGNEKLF
>TRBD1|.|TRBJ1-4|TRBV27
ASSPNTGGSGEKLF
>TRBD2|.|TRBJ2-2|TRBV7-9
ASSFGGGGTGELF
>TRBD2|.|TRBJ2-7|TRBV7-9
ASSRLAGGLEEQY